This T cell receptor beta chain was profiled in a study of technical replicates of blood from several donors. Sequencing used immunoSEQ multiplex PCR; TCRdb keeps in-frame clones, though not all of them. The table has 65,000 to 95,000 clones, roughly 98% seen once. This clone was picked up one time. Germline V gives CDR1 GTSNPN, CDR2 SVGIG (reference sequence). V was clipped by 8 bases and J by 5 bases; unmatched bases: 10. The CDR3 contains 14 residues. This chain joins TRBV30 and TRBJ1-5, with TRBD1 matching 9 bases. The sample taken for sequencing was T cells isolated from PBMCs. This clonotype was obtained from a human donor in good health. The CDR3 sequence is CARSDGDRDQPQHF. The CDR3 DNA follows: TGTGCCCGCTCCGATGGGGACAGGGATCAGCCCCAGCATTTT.